These 29 T cell receptor beta chains came from one sample sequenced in a study of cytomegalovirus exposure and HLA in healthy donors. PCR involved 60 Vbeta and 13 Jbeta primers. Clones were sequenced by immunoSEQ multiplex PCR, and TCRdb holds only the in-frame ones, with some missing. This sample carries 30,000 to 40,000 clones, about 72% of them seen once, and the ten largest clones take 7.5% to 9%. The sequencing sample was made of PBMCs. All receptors derive from a woman aged 25 to 45 in good health and CMV-seropositive.

V is TRBV20-1 and J is TRBJ2-3, with D unclear. The germline gives CDR1 DFQATT, CDR2 SNEGSKA (reference sequence). The V end was cut by 0 bases, the J end by 8 bases, with 3 bases between. This CDR3 region has 10 residues. CDR3 in amino acids: CSAREATQYF. The DNA for the CDR3 is TGCAGTGCTAGAGAGGCTACGCAGTATTTT.

The rearrangement uses TRBV9 and TRBJ1-4, with no clear D. Per the germline V gene, CDR1 is SGDLS and CDR2 is YYNGEE. V dropped 0 bases and J dropped 4 bases, with 7 bases sitting between them. The CDR3 is 14 amino acids. The CDR3 loop reads CASSVGNGNEKLFF. The CDR3 DNA sequence: TGTGCCAGCAGCGTAGGAAACGGTAATGAAAAACTGTTTTTT.

The chain combines TRBV6-1 with TRBJ2-7; TRBD2 aligns across 7 bases. V was clipped by 7 bases and J by 6 bases; unmatched bases: 6. The CDR3 has 12 amino acids. Germline V CDR1 and CDR2: MNHNS, SASEGT. CDR3 sequence reads: CASTPPGGEQYF. The CDR3, as DNA: TGTGCCAGCACTCCCCCGGGGGGCGAGCAGTACTTC.

The J gene is TRBJ2-7, the V gene TRBV10-3; D uncertain. Trimming removed 0 bases from V and 4 bases from J, with 13 bases in between. There are 15 residues in the CDR3. Per germline, CDR1 ENHRY and CDR2 SYGVKD. CDR3 in DNA: TGTGCCATCAGTGAGTCTGGAGATCCCAATTACGAGCAGTACTTC. As protein: CAISESGDPNYEQYF.

The chain combines TRBV5-6 with TRBJ2-7; 10 bases match TRBD2. The V gene's germline CDR1 is SGHDT and CDR2 YYEEEE. This CDR3 has 17 residues. The V gene end was trimmed by 0 bases and the J gene end by 5 bases; junction bases not matched to a gene: 11. The CDR3 region has the DNA TGTGCCAGCAGCTTGGGGGGTGGAGCGGGGGGGCGGAACGAGCAGTACTTC. This encodes CASSLGGGAGGRNEQYF.

V gene TRBV10-2 combines with J gene TRBJ2-5; 7 nucleotides align to TRBD2. This CDR3 comprises 15 residues. CDR1 and CDR2 from the germline V gene are WSHSY and SAAADI. In DNA, the CDR3 is TGCGCGGCGAGGGAGGGGATAGTGAGCGGAGAGACCCAGTACTTC. This gives the protein CAAREGIVSGETQYF.

The chain couples TRBV30 to TRBJ1-2; TRBD1 might be the D (5 bases). The CDR3 length is 13 residues. The V gene lost 1 base and the J gene lost 7 bases, with 13 bases spanning the gap. From germline, CDR1 is GTSNPN and CDR2 SVGIG (reference sequence). Here the CDR3 DNA reads TGTGCCTGGAGTGATAGGGGCTTCTGTGGCTACACCTTC. This codes for CAWSDRGFCGYTF.

V is TRBV7-3 and J is TRBJ2-1; the D gene is possibly TRBD1 (7 bases). With 6 bases removed from V and 5 bases from J, the gap between germline ends came to 11 bases. Germline loops: CDR1 SGHTA, CDR2 FQGTGA. This CDR3 region has 13 residues. The CDR3 loop reads CASSSGQDNEQFF. The CDR3 coding sequence is TGTGCCAGCAGTAGCGGACAGGACAATGAGCAGTTCTTC.

The chain links TRBV7-2 to TRBJ2-5, with TRBD1 matching 9 bases. CDR1 is SGHTA and CDR2 is FQGNSA in the germline V gene. V trimming: 3 bases; J trimming: 3 bases; junction bases outside the gene matches: 5. The CDR3 spans 15 residues. CDR3 sequence (DNA): TGTGCCAGCAGCTTTAATGGACAGGGGAAAGAGACCCAGTACTTC. Protein: CASSFNGQGKETQYF.

This chain connects TRBV28 to TRBJ2-1; maybe TRBD2 (5 bases). The CDR3 is made up of 16 amino acids. Germline V gene data show CDR1 as MDHEN and CDR2 as SYDVKM. Trimming shortened V by 1 base and J by 11 bases, and 21 bases separated the two germline ends. The CDR3 region has the DNA TGTGCCAGCAGTTTATTGGGCGGAGGAGGAACAATGAAGCAGTTCTTC. Its protein product is CASSLLGGGGTMKQFF.

The chain couples TRBV7-9 to TRBJ2-7; D might be TRBD1 (5 bases). The germline V gene has CDR1 SEHNR and CDR2 FQNEAQ (reference sequence). The CDR3 runs 16 residues. Between the trimmed V and J ends, which lost 2 bases and 0 bases, there was a span of 14 bases. The CDR3 DNA is TGTGCCAGCAGCTTAACCGACAGCTCGAGCTCCTACGAGCAGTACTTC. Translated, it gives CASSLTDSSSSYEQYF.

The J gene is TRBJ2-1, the V gene TRBV18; TRBD2 aligns across 9 bases. Germline loops: CDR1 KGHSH, CDR2 LQKENI. V lost 2 bases to trimming and J lost 6 bases; unmatched junction nucleotides: 8. This CDR3 has 16 residues. The CDR3 is CASSPVRTSDANEQFF. For the CDR3, the DNA is TGTGCCAGCTCACCAGTACGGACTAGCGACGCCAATGAGCAGTTCTTC.

The CDR3 DNA is TGTGCCAGCACACCACGGGACAGACTATCGTCCTACGAGCAGTACTTC. As protein: CASTPRDRLSSYEQYF. The gene calls are TRBV6-6 and TRBJ2-7; TRBD1 agrees at 7 bases. CDR1 and CDR2 from the germline V gene are MNHNY and SVGAGI (reference sequence). The ends lost 7 bases at V and 1 base at J; junction bases unmatched: 13. This CDR3 has 16 amino acids.

The chain recombines TRBV9 with TRBJ1-2, with D possibly matching TRBD1 (6 bases). The CDR3 covers 14 residues. Trimming stripped 0 bases from V and 8 bases from J, with 14 bases between. Germline V gene sequence: CDR1 SGDLS, CDR2 YYNGEE. The CDR3 protein is CASSVAEQGPGYTF. DNA of the CDR3: TGTGCCAGCAGCGTAGCAGAACAGGGACCCGGCTACACCTTC. Looking up the rest from reference TRBV9 and TRBJ1-2 gives the full variable domain: DSGVTQTPKHLITATGQRVTLRCSPRSGDLSVYWYQQSLDQGLQFLIQYYNGEERAKGNILERFSAQQFPDLHSELNLSSLELGDSALYFCASSVAEQGPGYTFGSGTRLTVV.

Here the CDR3 reads CASSPPLAGEVNEQFF. The DNA for the CDR3 is TGCGCCAGCAGTCCCCCGCTGGCGGGAGAGGTTAATGAGCAGTTCTTC. This rearrangement joins TRBV23-1 to TRBJ2-1; 7 bases fit TRBD2. TRBV23-1 qualifies as an ORF whose function is uncertain. The CDR3 length is 16 residues. V lost 4 bases and J lost 7; bases outside the gene matches: 13.

The J gene is TRBJ1-5, the V gene TRBV19, with 7 bases lining up with TRBD1. CDR1 is LNHDA and CDR2 is SQIVND in the germline V gene (reference sequence). CDR3 length: 18 amino acids. V dropped 9 bases and J dropped 0; count of bases not matched to a gene: 17. The CDR3, as DNA: TGTGCCAGCCATAAATCTACGTGGACAGGCGATAGCAATCAGCCCCAGCATTTT. It translates to CASHKSTWTGDSNQPQHF.

This sequence joins TRBV6-1 and TRBJ2-7; D remains unclear. The CDR3 consists of 13 residues. The V and J ends lost 7 bases and 2 bases respectively, with 12 bases between them. Germline lookup yields CDR1 MNHNS and CDR2 SASEGT. The CDR3 DNA reads as TGTGCCAGCAAGAACGAGGCTACCTACGAGCAGTACTTC. This gives the protein CASKNEATYEQYF.

This clone appeared once. The chain recombines TRBV2 with TRBJ2-7, with 11 bases lining up with TRBD2. Looked up from germline, CDR1 is SNHLY and CDR2 is FYNNEI. CDR3 size: 17 residues. V trimming: 7 bases; J trimming: 1 base; junction bases outside the gene matches: 12. CDR3 protein: CASNGASGRPRSYEQYF. The DNA of the CDR3 is TGTGCCAGCAATGGGGCTAGCGGGAGGCCTCGGTCCTACGAGCAGTACTTC.

V gene TRBV6-5 combines with J gene TRBJ1-2; no definite D call. Germline V gene sequence: CDR1 MNHEY, CDR2 SVGAGI. V gave up 6 bases and J gave up 7 bases, with 21 bases separating them. The CDR3 sequence is 15 residues long. The CDR3 sequence is CASSLGRELRAGYTF. In DNA form, the CDR3 reads TGTGCCAGCAGCCTGGGCAGAGAGCTCAGAGCTGGCTACACCTTC.

This chain joins TRBV4-2 and TRBJ1-2, with TRBD1 matching 7 bases. The CDR3 extends over 18 amino acids. Germline CDR1 is LGHNA and CDR2 is YNFKEQ. V trimming: 1 base; J trimming: 5 bases; junction bases outside the gene matches: 16. The CDR3 spells CASSQGWLGTVTLYGYTF. The CDR3 DNA is TGTGCCAGCAGCCAAGGGTGGTTAGGGACAGTCACACTTTATGGCTACACCTTC.

This clone was seen only a few times. The chain links TRBV11-2 to TRBJ1-4; 9 positions match TRBD1. Per germline, CDR1 SGHAT and CDR2 FQNNGV. Germline trimming cut 1 base from V and 7 bases from J; bases unmatched to any gene: 7. CDR3 length: 16 amino acids. DNA of the CDR3: TGTGCCAGCAGCTTAGGGCTACAGGGGGCGGGTGAAAAACTGTTTTTT. Protein product: CASSLGLQGAGEKLFF.

A few counts support this clone. Sequence at one end of the junction differs from germline and may be a read error. The rearrangement links TRBV7-9 to TRBJ2-2, with TRBD2 matching 12 bases. Germline CDR1 SEHNR, CDR2 FQNEAQ (reference sequence). The CDR3 runs to 16 residues. In DNA form, the CDR3 reads TGTTCCAGCAGCTTACTACTAGCGGGAGGTCCCGGGGAGCTGTTTTTT. This translates into CSSSLLLAGGPGELFF.

This chain links TRBV28 with TRBJ1-2; D is undetermined. V lost 5 bases to trimming and J lost 4 bases, with 20 bases between them. The CDR3 totals 16 residues. Germline V gives CDR1 MDHEN, CDR2 SYDVKM. CDR3 region: CASSPITGNNLYGYTF. The CDR3 DNA is TGTGCCAGCAGTCCGATCACGGGGAATAACCTCTATGGCTACACCTTC.

CDR3 amino acids: CSAAAGGGQLAKNIQYF. The CDR3, as DNA: TGCAGCGCCGCGGCGGGGGGTGGGCAATTGGCCAAAAACATTCAGTACTTC. The rearrangement joins TRBV29-1 to TRBJ2-4, with TRBD2 matching over 8 bases. CDR1 is SQVTM and CDR2 is ANQGSEA in the germline V gene. V shed 7 bases and J 1 base; nucleotides not matched to a gene: 15. The CDR3 covers 17 residues.

Only a few counts were recorded for this clone. The V and J genes are TRBV19 and TRBJ1-1; TRBD1 agrees at 7 bases. The CDR3 has 14 amino acids. The germline V gene encodes CDR1 LNHDA and CDR2 SQIVND (reference sequence). The trim removed 7 bases at V and 1 base at J, leaving 6 bases unmatched. CDR3 sequence: CASNEGATNTEAFF. The CDR3 DNA is TGTGCCAGTAACGAGGGGGCTACGAACACTGAAGCTTTCTTT. Supplemented by reference TRBV19 and TRBJ1-1, the full variable domain reads DGGITQSPKYLFRKEGQNVTLSCEQNLNHDAMYWYRQDPGQGLRLIYYSQIVNDFQKGDIAEGYSVSREKKESFPLTVTSAQKNPTAFYLCASNEGATNTEAFFGQGTRLTVV.

The chain is built from TRBV12-1 and TRBJ2-5; the D call TRBD2 from the table was never checked on the DNA. TRBV12-1 is a listed pseudogene. The CDR3 length is 15 residues. CDR3 loop: CASSQKREGAETQYF. Here the CDR3 DNA reads TGTGCCAGCAGCCAGAAGCGGGAGGGGGCAGAGACCCAGTACTTC.

J is TRBJ2-2 and V is TRBV19, with D uncertain. Germline CDR1 is LNHDA and CDR2 is SQIVND (reference sequence). The CDR3 consists of 13 residues. Trimming removed 7 bases from V and 4 bases from J, with 10 bases in between. CDR3 residues: CASNAQITGELFF. CDR3 DNA sequence: TGTGCCAGTAATGCACAGATCACCGGGGAGCTGTTTTTT.

The gene calls are TRBV18 and TRBJ1-5; D is unresolved. V was cut by 3 bases and J by 8 bases, with 11 bases left in between. CDR3 length: 13 residues. Per germline, CDR1 KGHSH and CDR2 LQKENI. The CDR3 loop is CASSPGGWEPQHF. CDR3 DNA: TGTGCCAGCTCACCGGGAGGGTGGGAGCCCCAGCATTTT.

This clone was seen only a few times. This chain links TRBV10-3 with TRBJ1-4; 7 bases align to TRBD1. The CDR3 is 14 amino acids. The V gene end was trimmed by 6 bases and the J gene end by 6 bases; junction bases not matched to a gene: 7. CDR1 ENHRY and CDR2 SYGVKD come from the germline V gene. In DNA, the CDR3 is TGTGCCATCAGGGAATACGGGACAGATGAAAAACTGTTTTTT. Encoded protein: CAIREYGTDEKLFF.